The rows below give T cell receptor beta chains drawn from one sample of a study of blood T cell repertoires in COVID-19. The assay was immunoSEQ multiplex PCR, and TCRdb's table has in-frame clones only and misses some. The sample has around 250,000 clones; over 65% are singletons. Sample: peripheral blood. The source is a man in his sixties who had recovered from COVID-19. Both conserved end residues are trimmed from each CDR3. A D gene is named only where the DNA matches it firmly. Rows may omit the clone size; those that give it use once, few, many or a size class.

cdr3_length v_call clone_size d_call cdr3_aa
12 TRBV3-1/TRBV3-2 . . ASNLQGSGYGYT
12 TRBV27 . TRBD2 ASSRWGGDSEQY
11 TRBV19 . TRBD2 ASSKAGAYEQY
13 TRBV19 . . ASIYSRGSTGELF
12 TRBV24-1 . TRBD2 ATPPGVAGLEQY
16 TRBV5-1 few . ASSPGLGLSSYNSPLH
16 TRBV5-4 . TRBD1 ASSVDRGRPNLGNTIY
16 TRBV3-1/TRBV3-2 . TRBD2 ASSEKGTSVWSYNEQF
14 TRBV7-9 few TRBD1 ASSPHRGANTGELF
16 TRBV3-1/TRBV3-2 . TRBD2 ASSPPGTSGGQGETQY
15 TRBV7-6 . . ASSPWEGHPGNTEAF
11 TRBV28 . TRBD2 ASSWGGANEQF